A single TCR beta chain is shown here with its context. Its matching antigen is unknown. Assay: immunoSEQ multiplex PCR; the TCRdb copy retains only in-frame clones and omits some. The table has tens of thousands of clones, 75% to 90% seen once; the top ten hold 2.5% to 3.5%. CDR3 size: 16 residues. With 1 base removed from V and 4 bases from J, the gap between germline ends came to 15 bases. The V gene's germline CDR1 is SGHTS and CDR2 YDEGEE. These data come from a study of neoadjuvant nivolumab and ipilimumab in lung cancer. About the study: Patients got nivolumab 3 mg/kg on days 1, 15 and 29; combination added ipilimumab 1 mg/kg day 1. Study-level findings and limits: Compared with tumor-adjacent uninvolved lung, resected tumors showed greater richness and clonality. Resected-tumor TCR richness correlated positively with pretherapy blood richness.

Specimen: peripheral blood, collected before neoadjuvant nivolumab, alone or with ipilimumab. The TCR was taken from an adult with non-small cell lung cancer. This chain uses TRBV5-8 with TRBJ1-5; D possibly corresponds to TRBD1 (5 bases). CDR3 protein: CASSLFLTRGNQPQHF. CDR3 coding DNA: TGTGCCAGCAGCTTGTTCCTAACAAGGGGAAATCAGCCCCAGCATTTT.